This section outlines one T cell receptor (beta chain) sequence together with its context. Its antigen is currently not known. Base quality data are lacking; no much larger clone is found one base away. The label giving this sample's time point can be read as: about 28 days (+/-7) after the second vaccine dose. AZD1222 recipients given second doses at about 4 weeks or at about 12 weeks were pooled, since spike-specific TCR depth and breadth were not found to differ between the two schedules. Vaccinee samples came from UK trials COV001 and COV002, including a single-blind randomized controlled phase 2/3 trial of AZD1222 (ChAdOx1 nCoV-19) in healthy adults. Trial participant PBMC samples were collected at day 0 and day 28 after the second dose for TCRbeta chain sequencing. This sample is drawn from a study of T cell responses to AZD1222 COVID-19 vaccine (dated by TCRdb to the early 2020s). With respect to the entire study: A total of 233 trial participants underwent TCR sequencing, of whom some 200 had received two doses of AZD1222 and roughly 26 had received two doses of the MenACWY control vaccine. Enrollment into the trials was organized by age into subgroups of 18-55, 56-69 and 70-plus years, and those subgroups contained roughly 160, 29 and 62 TCR-sequenced participants, respectively.

The CDR3 regions of human TCRbeta chains were analyzed by immunosequencing. Processing in the source paper ran as follows. Repertoire TCRs were checked for matches against a reference library of SARS-CoV-2-specific TCRs that had been generated using the MIRA antigen-specificity platform. Breadth was defined as the fraction of unique TCRs that were SARS-CoV-2-associated. Depth was defined as the fraction of total T cells that were SARS-CoV-2-associated. Each spike-specific TCR was assigned to its reactive spike region and to a CD4 or CD8 class using the MIRA data. Log10-transformed breadth and depth values were compared by one-way ANOVA with Sidak's multiple comparisons tests. Drawn from immuneACCESS, this table holds only the in-frame rearrangements with V and J called that TCRdb kept. Clones are partly lost; checked studies trace under half to an unresolved V gene and leave the rest unexplained. That table is the source of V, J and clone size, and D and trimming were worked out from the DNA. Counted in this sample were over 45,000 clones; 89% of them appeared once. In total, the top ten clones hold about 5% of the sample.

The CDR3 runs 15 amino acids, cysteine and phenylalanine included. The CDR3 DNA has 45 bases and is translated from base 1. After removal of 6 bases from V and 3 bases from J, the junction retains 4 bases not matched to a gene. Looking up the germline V gene yields CDR1 KGHSH and CDR2 LQKENI. What the authors observed across the whole study: In the small 56-69-year group, the increase in depth fell short of significance, most likely because of low power. Nearly half of unique spike-specific TCRs reportedly recognized epitopes outside regions mutated in the B.1.351 and B.1.1.7 variants. CD4 TCRs associated with the vaccine covered the entire spike protein, and the dominant responses were in regions 160-218 and 743-854. Because no day 14 peak-response samples were available, the repertoires could be characterized only after the peak T cell response. Most participants were white British and females outnumbered males, and the authors suggested that clonal diversity may have been underestimated. Spike-specific TCR breadth and depth rose significantly after two AZD1222 doses compared with day 0 and with MenACWY recipients. Conclusions about previously exposed vaccinees were limited because only 6 or 7 AZD1222 recipients were SARS-CoV-2 seropositive at baseline.

The sequence was collected from an adult who received the AZD1222 COVID-19 vaccine. The sequenced sample was peripheral blood, obtained 28 days after the second AZD1222 dose. The sequence joins TRBV18 to TRBJ2-2; TRBD2 agrees with 10 junctional bases. The encoded CDR3 is CASSSGTSDTGELFF. Read as DNA, the sequence is TGTGCCAGCTCCTCCGGGACTAGCGACACCGGGGAGCTGTTTTTT.